What follows are 2 T cell receptor beta chains derived from one specimen sequenced in a study of read filtering for tumor transcriptome and immune sequencing. This library used roughly 430 ng RNA and molecular barcoded adaptors spanning alpha/delta and beta/gamma chains. TCRdb independently ran MiXCR on the reads; one entry per CDR3 protein. The sample lists about 63,000 distinct CDR3 sequences, roughly 13% occurring once. The specimen sequenced was a population of CD138-negative cells sorted from bone marrow. The receptors come from a donor over 35 with multiple myeloma.

The V and J genes are TRBV4-1 and TRBJ2-4; 7 nucleotides line up with TRBD1. Trimming cost V 5 bases and J 8 bases; bases outside gene matches: 9. Germline lookup yields CDR1 MGHRA and CDR2 YSYEKL. The length of the CDR3 is 14 residues. CDR3 amino acids: CASSSGTAGYIQYF. CDR3 in DNA: TGCGCCAGCAGCTCAGGGACAGCCGGCTACATTCAGTACTTC.

Ten or more counts support this clonotype. The V and J genes are TRBV7-2 and TRBJ1-1; D not resolved. Germline CDR1 SGHTA, CDR2 FQGNSA. The length of the CDR3 is 13 residues. The ends were cut back, 1 base at V and 3 bases at J, with 6 bases in the middle. DNA for the CDR3: TGTGCCAGCAGCTTAGTCCCCGACACTGAAGCTTTCTTT. Translation: CASSLVPDTEAFF.